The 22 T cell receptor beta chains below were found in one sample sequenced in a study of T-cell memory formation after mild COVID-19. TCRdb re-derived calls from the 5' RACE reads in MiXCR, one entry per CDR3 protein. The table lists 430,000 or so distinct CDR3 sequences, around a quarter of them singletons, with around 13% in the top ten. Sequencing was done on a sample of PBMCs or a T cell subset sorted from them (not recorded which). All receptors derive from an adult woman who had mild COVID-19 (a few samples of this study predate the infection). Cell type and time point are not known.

The DNA for the CDR3 is TGTGCCAGCAGTTACTCGGCGGAAGGGCACGAGACCCAGTACTTC. It codes for CASSYSAEGHETQYF. The rearrangement joins TRBV6-5 to TRBJ2-5; D remains ambiguous. Germline V CDR1 and CDR2: MNHEY, SVGAGI. The V gene lost 0 bases and the J gene lost 5 bases, with 13 bases spanning the gap. The CDR3 contains 15 residues.

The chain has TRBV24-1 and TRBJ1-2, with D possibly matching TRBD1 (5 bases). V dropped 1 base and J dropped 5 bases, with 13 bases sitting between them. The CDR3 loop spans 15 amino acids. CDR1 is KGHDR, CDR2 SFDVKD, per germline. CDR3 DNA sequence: TGTGCCACCAGTGATTTCCGCACAGGAGTATATGGCTACACCTTC. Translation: CATSDFRTGVYGYTF.

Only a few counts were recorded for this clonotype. The CDR3, as DNA: TGTGCCAGCAGCCAGACAGACTACGAGCAGTACTTC. Translated, it gives CASSQTDYEQYF. The chain combines TRBV12-3 or TRBV12-4 with TRBJ2-7; perhaps TRBD1 as D (5 bases). V dropped 6 bases and J dropped 3 bases, with 9 bases sitting between them. The CDR3 sequence is 12 residues long.

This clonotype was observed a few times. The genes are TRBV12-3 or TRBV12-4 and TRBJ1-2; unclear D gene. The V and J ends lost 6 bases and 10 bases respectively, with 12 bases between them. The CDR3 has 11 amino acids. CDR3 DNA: TGTGCCAGCAGACCCGGACGGATCTACACCTTC. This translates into CASRPGRIYTF.

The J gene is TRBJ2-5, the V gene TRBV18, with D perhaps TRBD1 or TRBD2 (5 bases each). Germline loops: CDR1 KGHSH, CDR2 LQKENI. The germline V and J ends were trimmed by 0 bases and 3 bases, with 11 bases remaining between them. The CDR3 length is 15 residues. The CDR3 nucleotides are TGTGCCAGCTCACCACCGAAGGGGAGTAAAGAGACCCAGTACTTC. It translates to CASSPPKGSKETQYF.

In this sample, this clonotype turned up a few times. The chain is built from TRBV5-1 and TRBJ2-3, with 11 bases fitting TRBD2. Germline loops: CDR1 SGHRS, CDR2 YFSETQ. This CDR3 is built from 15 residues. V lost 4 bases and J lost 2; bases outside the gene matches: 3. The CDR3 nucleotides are TGCGCCAGCAGCGAGACTAGCGGGAACACAGATACGCAGTATTTT. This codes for CASSETSGNTDTQYF.

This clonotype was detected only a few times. The CDR3 DNA reads as TGTGCCAGCAGCCTTCCCGGGGAGGGGGGCTATGGGCAGTTCTTC. Translated, it gives CASSLPGEGGYGQFF. The chain links TRBV11-2 to TRBJ2-1; D possibly corresponds to TRBD2 (7 bases). The CDR3 extends over 15 amino acids. V lost 5 bases and J 12 bases, leaving 23 bases between the germline ends. Germline CDR1 SGHAT, CDR2 FQNNGV.

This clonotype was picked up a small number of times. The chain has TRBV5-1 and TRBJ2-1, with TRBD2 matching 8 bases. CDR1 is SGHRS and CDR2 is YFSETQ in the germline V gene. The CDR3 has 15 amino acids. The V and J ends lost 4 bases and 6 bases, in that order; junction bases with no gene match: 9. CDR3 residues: CASSRGGAEGNEQFF. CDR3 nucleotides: TGCGCCAGCAGCCGGGGGGGGGCCGAGGGCAATGAGCAGTTCTTC.

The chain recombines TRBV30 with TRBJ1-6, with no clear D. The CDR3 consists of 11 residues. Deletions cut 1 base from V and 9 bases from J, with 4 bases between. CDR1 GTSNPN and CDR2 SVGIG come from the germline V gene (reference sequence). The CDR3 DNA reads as TGTGCCTGGAGTGGGGGTTCACCCCTCCACTTT. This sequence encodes CAWSGGSPLHF.

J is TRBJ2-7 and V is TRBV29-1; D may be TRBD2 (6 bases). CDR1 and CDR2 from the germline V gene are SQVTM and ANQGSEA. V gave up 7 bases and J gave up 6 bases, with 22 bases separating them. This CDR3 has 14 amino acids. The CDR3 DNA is TGCAGCGCGTTCGTGACCCGGTCCGGGGGCGAGCAGTACTTC. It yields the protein CSAFVTRSGGEQYF.

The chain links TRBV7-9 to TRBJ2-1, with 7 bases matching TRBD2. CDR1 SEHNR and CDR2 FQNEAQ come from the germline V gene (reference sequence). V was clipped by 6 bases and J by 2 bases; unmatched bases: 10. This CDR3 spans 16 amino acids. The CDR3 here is CASSPLPRGTYNEQFF. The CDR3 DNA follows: TGTGCCAGCAGTCCCCTCCCGCGGGGGACCTACAATGAGCAGTTCTTC.

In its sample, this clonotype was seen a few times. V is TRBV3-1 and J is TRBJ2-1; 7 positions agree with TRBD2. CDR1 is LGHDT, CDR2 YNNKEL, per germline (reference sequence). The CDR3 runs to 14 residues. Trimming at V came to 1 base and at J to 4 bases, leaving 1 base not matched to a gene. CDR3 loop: CASSQVGGYNEQFF. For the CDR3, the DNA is TGTGCCAGCAGCCAAGTGGGGGGGTACAATGAGCAGTTCTTC.

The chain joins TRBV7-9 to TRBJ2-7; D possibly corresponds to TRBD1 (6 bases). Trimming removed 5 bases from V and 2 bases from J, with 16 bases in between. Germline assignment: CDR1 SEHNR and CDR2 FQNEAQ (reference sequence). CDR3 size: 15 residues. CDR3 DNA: TGTGCCAGCAGCGCGACCGGGACAAGCCCCTACGAGCAGTACTTC. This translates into CASSATGTSPYEQYF. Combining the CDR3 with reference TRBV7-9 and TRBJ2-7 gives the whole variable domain DTGVSQNPRHKITKRGQNVTFRCDPISEHNRLYWYRQTLGQGPEFLTYFQNEAQLEKSRLLSDRFSAERPKGSFSTLEIQRTEQGDSAMYLCASSATGTSPYEQYFGPGTRLTVT.

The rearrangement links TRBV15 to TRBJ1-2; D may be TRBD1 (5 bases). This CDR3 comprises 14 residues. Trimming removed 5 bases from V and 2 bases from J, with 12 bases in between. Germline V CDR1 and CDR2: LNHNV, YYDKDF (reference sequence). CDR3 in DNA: TGTGCCACCAGCGCAAAAGCAGGGAACTATGGCTACACCTTC. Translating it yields CATSAKAGNYGYTF.

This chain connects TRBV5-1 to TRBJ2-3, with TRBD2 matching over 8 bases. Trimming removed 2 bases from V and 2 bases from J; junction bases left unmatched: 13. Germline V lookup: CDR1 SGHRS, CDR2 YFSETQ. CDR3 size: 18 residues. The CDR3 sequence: CASSFYPAGDRLTDTQYF. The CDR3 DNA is TGCGCCAGCAGCTTTTACCCAGCGGGGGACCGCCTCACAGATACGCAGTATTTT. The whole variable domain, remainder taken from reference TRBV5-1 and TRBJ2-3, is KAGVTQTPRYLIKTRGQQVTLSCSPISGHRSVSWYQQTPGQGLQFLFEYFSETQRNKGNFPGRFSGRQFSNSRSEMNVSTLELGDSALYLCASSFYPAGDRLTDTQYFGPGTRLTVL.

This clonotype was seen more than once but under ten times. The CDR3 bases are TGCGCCAGCAGTCAGGGACAGCTCTCCTACGAGCAGTACTTC. Its protein is CASSQGQLSYEQYF. The chain uses TRBV23-1 and TRBJ2-7; TRBD1 matches at 7 bases. TRBV23-1 belongs to the ORF category, with a function that is uncertain. The CDR3 runs 14 residues. V was pared by 3 bases and J by 0 bases, with 2 bases of the junction left unmatched.

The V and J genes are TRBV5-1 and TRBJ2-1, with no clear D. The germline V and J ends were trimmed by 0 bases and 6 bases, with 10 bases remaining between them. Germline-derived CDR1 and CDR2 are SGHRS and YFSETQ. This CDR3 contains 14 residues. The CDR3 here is CASSLGQRSNEQFF. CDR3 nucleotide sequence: TGCGCCAGCAGCTTGGGCCAGCGAAGCAATGAGCAGTTCTTC. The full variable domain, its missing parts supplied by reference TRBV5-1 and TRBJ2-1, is KAGVTQTPRYLIKTRGQQVTLSCSPISGHRSVSWYQQTPGQGLQFLFEYFSETQRNKGNFPGRFSGRQFSNSRSEMNVSTLELGDSALYLCASSLGQRSNEQFFGPGTRLTVL.

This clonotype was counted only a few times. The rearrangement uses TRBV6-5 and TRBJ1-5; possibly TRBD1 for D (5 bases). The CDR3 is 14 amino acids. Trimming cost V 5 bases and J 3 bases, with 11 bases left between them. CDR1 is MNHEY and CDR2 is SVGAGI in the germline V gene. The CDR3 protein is CASSARGHNQPQHF. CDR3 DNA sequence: TGTGCCAGCAGTGCCCGGGGCCACAATCAGCCCCAGCATTTT.

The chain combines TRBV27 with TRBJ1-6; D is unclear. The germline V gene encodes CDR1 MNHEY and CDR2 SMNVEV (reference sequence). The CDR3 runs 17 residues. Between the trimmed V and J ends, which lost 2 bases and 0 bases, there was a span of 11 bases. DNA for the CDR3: TGTGCCAGCAGTTTAAGGGCACAGTTCTCCTATAATTCACCCCTCCACTTT. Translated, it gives CASSLRAQFSYNSPLHF.

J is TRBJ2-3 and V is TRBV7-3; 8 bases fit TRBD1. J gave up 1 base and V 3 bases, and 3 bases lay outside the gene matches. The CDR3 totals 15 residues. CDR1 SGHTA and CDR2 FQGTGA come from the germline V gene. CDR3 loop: CASSLGQAGTDTQYF. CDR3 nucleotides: TGTGCCAGCAGCTTGGGACAGGCGGGCACAGATACGCAGTATTTT.

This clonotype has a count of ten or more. The chain's CDR3 is CASSLDRSRYGYTF. In DNA, the CDR3 is TGTGCCAGCAGCTTGGACAGGTCCCGATATGGCTACACCTTC. The rearrangement joins TRBV7-2 to TRBJ1-2; 7 nucleotides match TRBD1. Looked up from germline, CDR1 is SGHTA and CDR2 is FQGNSA. V dropped 3 bases and J dropped 5; count of bases not matched to a gene: 6. The CDR3 length is 14 residues.

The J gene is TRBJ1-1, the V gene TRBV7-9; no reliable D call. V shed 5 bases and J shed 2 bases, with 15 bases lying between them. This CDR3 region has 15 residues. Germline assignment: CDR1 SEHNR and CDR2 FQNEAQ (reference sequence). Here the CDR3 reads CASSPPLRPNTEAFF. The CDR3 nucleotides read TGTGCCAGCAGCCCCCCGCTCCGACCTAACACTGAAGCTTTCTTT. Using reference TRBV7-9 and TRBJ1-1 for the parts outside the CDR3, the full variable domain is DTGVSQNPRHKITKRGQNVTFRCDPISEHNRLYWYRQTLGQGPEFLTYFQNEAQLEKSRLLSDRFSAERPKGSFSTLEIQRTEQGDSAMYLCASSPPLRPNTEAFFGQGTRLTVV.